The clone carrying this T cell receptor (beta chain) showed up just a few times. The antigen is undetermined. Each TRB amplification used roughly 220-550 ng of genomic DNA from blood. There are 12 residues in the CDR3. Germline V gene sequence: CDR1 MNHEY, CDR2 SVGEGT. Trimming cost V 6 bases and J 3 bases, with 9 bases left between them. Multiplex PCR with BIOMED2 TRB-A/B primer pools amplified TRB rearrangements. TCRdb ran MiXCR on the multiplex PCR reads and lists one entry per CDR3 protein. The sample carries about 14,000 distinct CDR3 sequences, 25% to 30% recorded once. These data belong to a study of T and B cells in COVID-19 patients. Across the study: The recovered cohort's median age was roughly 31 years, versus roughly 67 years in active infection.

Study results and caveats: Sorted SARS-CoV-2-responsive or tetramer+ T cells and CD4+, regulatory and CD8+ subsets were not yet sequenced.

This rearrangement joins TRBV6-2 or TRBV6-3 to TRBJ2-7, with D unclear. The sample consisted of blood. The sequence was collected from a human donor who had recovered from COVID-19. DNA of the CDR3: TGTGCCAGCAGGTCAGAAGACTACGAGCAGTACTTC. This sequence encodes CASRSEDYEQYF.